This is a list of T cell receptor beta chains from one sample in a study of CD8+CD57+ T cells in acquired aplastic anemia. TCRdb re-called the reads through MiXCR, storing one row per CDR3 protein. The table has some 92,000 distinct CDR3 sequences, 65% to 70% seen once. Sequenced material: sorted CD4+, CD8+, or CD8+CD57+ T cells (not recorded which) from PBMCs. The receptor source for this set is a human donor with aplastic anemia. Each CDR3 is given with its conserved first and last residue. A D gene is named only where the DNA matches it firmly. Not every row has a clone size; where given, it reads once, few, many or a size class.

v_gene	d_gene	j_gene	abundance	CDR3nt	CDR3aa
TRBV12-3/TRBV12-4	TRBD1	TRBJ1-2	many	TGTGCCAGCAGATCGCGCGGGGACAGGGGCGGAGGCTACACCTTC	CASRSRGDRGGGYTF
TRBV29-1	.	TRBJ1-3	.	TGCAGCGTTGAAGATATCCGAGGTGGAAACACCATATATTTT	CSVEDIRGGNTIYF
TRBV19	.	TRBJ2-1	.	TGTGCCAGTAGAGGGTACTCCTACGAGCAGTTCTTC	CASRGYSYEQFF
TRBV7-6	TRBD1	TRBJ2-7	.	TGTGCCAGCAGCTTAGGACAGGGGGCCACCTACGAGCAGTACTTC	CASSLGQGATYEQYF
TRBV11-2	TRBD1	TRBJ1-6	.	TGTGCCAGCAGCCCGGAGGGACAGAATAATTCACCCCTCCACTTT	CASSPEGQNNSPLHF
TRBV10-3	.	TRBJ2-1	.	TGTGCCAGCAGCCCGGGTTTCAACAATGAGCAGTTCTTC	CASSPGFNNEQFF
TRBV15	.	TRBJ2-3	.	TGTGCCACCAGCAGCCCACTCACAGATACGCAGTATTTT	CATSSPLTDTQYF
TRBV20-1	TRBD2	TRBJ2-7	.	TGCAGTGCTAGCCCACTAGCGGGAGACACCTACGAGCAGTACTTC	CSASPLAGDTYEQYF
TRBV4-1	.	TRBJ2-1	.	TGCGCCAGCAGCCTCGGCAGGGGGCCCCGGACGGGGGGTGAGCAGTTCTTC	CASSLGRGPRTGGEQFF
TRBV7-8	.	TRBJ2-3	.	TGTGCCAGCACCCGGCCCCCCGAAGATACGCAGTATTTT	CASTRPPEDTQYF
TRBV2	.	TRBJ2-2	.	TGTGCCAGCAGGGCCGGGACAAACACCGGGGAGCTGTTTTTT	CASRAGTNTGELFF
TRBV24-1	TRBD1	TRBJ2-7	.	TGTGCCACCAGGATGGGACAGAGCTATTACGAGCAGTACTTC	CATRMGQSYYEQYF
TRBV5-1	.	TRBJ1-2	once	TGCGCCAGCAGTCGGGACGTAGGCTATGGCTACACCTTC	CASSRDVGYGYTF
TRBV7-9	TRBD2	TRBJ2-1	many	TGTGCCAGCAGCTTTCCGGGACTAGCGGGGGGCAATGAGCAGTTCTTC	CASSFPGLAGGNEQFF
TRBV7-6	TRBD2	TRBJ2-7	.	TGTGCCAGCAGAAACCCGGGACTAGCGGGGGGGCCTGACGAGCAGTACTTC	CASRNPGLAGGPDEQYF
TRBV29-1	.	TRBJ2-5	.	TGCAGCGTTGAAACCGCGGGACAGAGGTTC	CSVETAGQRF
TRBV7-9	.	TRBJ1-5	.	TGTGCCAGCAGCTTGGGGGCAGGGCGGAATCAGCCCCAGCATTTT	CASSLGAGRNQPQHF
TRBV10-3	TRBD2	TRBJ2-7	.	TGTGCCATCAGTGATGGACTAGCGGGAGCTTTCTACGAGCAGTACTTC	CAISDGLAGAFYEQYF
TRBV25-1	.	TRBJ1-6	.	TGTGCCAGCAGTTCTGATGCTGGGGCTAGGTCACCCCTCCACTTT	CASSSDAGARSPLHF
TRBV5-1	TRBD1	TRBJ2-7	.	TGCGCCAGCAGCTTGGGGACAGGGCTGGAGGAGCAGTACTTC	CASSLGTGLEEQYF